The 11 T cell receptor beta chains below come from one sample, sequenced in a study of glioma-infiltrating T cells. The iRepertoire nested amplicon-rescue multiplex PCR amplified TCR alpha and beta CDR3s from RNA. One entry per CDR3 protein results from TCRdb running MiXCR on the multiplex PCR reads. The data hold 160,000 or so distinct CDR3 sequences, with more than 35% observed a single time. Sequencing was carried out using glioma tissue, nonneoplastic brain tissue, or PBMCs (not recorded which). Receptor source: a human donor with low-grade glioma or glioblastoma, undergoing nonglioma brain surgery, or in good health (not recorded which).

This clonotype has ten or more counts. This chain joins TRBV7-9 and TRBJ1-1, with 7 bases identical to TRBD1. Germline trimming cut 5 bases from V and 6 bases from J; bases unmatched to any gene: 9. The length of the CDR3 is 14 residues. Germline V gene lookup returns CDR1 SEHNR and CDR2 FQNEAQ (reference sequence). In DNA form, the CDR3 reads TGTGCCAGCAGCGTCCAGGGGGATCTGGCTGAAGCTTTCTTT. Translation gives CASSVQGDLAEAFF. The entire variable domain, with the rest obtained from reference TRBV7-9 and TRBJ1-1, is as follows: DTGVSQNPRHKITKRGQNVTFRCDPISEHNRLYWYRQTLGQGPEFLTYFQNEAQLEKSRLLSDRFSAERPKGSFSTLEIQRTEQGDSAMYLCASSVQGDLAEAFFGQGTRLTVV.

In the case of this clonotype: Possible read error: a much larger clone is one base away. This rearrangement joins TRBV20-1 to TRBJ2-1; 8 bases agree with TRBD2. Per the germline V gene, CDR1 is DFQATT and CDR2 is SNEGSKA (reference sequence). J lost 7 bases, V lost 4 bases, and 15 bases had no gene match. The CDR3 has 16 residues. CDR3 region: CSANSGTRVGVNEQFF. The CDR3 DNA reads as TGCAGTGCTAACTCCGGGACTAGGGTTGGGGTTAATGAGCAGTTCTTC.

V usage is TRBV20-1 and J usage is TRBJ2-5; the D is unclear. The CDR3 contains 14 residues. From germline, CDR1 is DFQATT and CDR2 SNEGSKA (reference sequence). V was trimmed by 0 bases and J by 11 bases, leaving 19 bases between them. The DNA of the CDR3 is TGCAGTGCTAGAGAAGGTAGCTCCTACAATAAGCAGTACTTC. Its protein product is CSAREGSSYNKQYF.

This clonotype was picked up many times. The V gene is TRBV20-1, the J gene TRBJ2-4; tentatively, D is TRBD2 (5 bases). The CDR3 totals 15 residues. Trimming took off 4 bases at V and 5 bases at J, with 18 bases between the two ends. Germline CDR1 is DFQATT and CDR2 is SNEGSKA (reference sequence). The CDR3 loop reads CSATTGMLAQNIQYF. In DNA, the CDR3 is TGCAGTGCTACCACCGGAATGCTAGCTCAAAACATTCAGTACTTC.

A note on this clonotype: A much larger clone differs by one base, so this may be a read error. The CDR3 ends on some other residue instead of the conserved phenylalanine or tryptophan, so this is likely a read error. This chain links TRBV18 with TRBJ1-1; D possibly corresponds to TRBD1 (6 bases). In germline, CDR1 is KGHSH, CDR2 LQKENI. The CDR3 is made up of 15 amino acids. Trimming left V 6 bases short and J 2 bases short, with 16 bases between. The CDR3 here is CASSFSQGSNTEAFL. CDR3 coding DNA: TGTGCCAGCTCTTTTTCGCAGGGGAGCAACACTGAAGCTTTCCTT.

The chain couples TRBV5-1 to TRBJ2-2; D is perhaps TRBD1 or TRBD2 (5 bases each). Trimming pared 4 bases from V and 1 base from J, leaving 14 bases between. The germline V gene encodes CDR1 SGHRS and CDR2 YFSETQ. CDR3 size: 16 residues. In DNA form, the CDR3 reads TGCGCCAGCAGCCTGACCGGGACCTTGAACACCGGGGAGCTGTTTTTT. Translation gives CASSLTGTLNTGELFF.

This clonotype has ten or more counts. The genes are TRBV25-1 and TRBJ2-6; no firm D call. CDR3 length equals 13 residues. CDR1 is MGHDK and CDR2 is SYGVNS in the germline V gene. V dropped 8 bases and J dropped 1 base, with 6 bases sitting between them. The CDR3 DNA follows: TGTGCCAGCCGGGTTTCTGGGGCCAACGTCCTGACTTTC. It yields the protein CASRVSGANVLTF.

Details on this clonotype: Since a much larger clone is just one base distant, this may be a read error. V gene TRBV6-1 combines with J gene TRBJ2-1, with D perhaps matching TRBD2 (6 bases). The V and J ends lost 2 bases and 6 bases respectively, with 14 bases between them. This CDR3 contains 15 residues. The germline gives CDR1 MNHNS, CDR2 SASEGT. CDR3 nucleotide sequence: TGTGCCAGCAGTGAACTCTCGGAGGGTTTCAATGAGCAGTTCTTC. Encoded protein: CASSELSEGFNEQFF.

This clonotype has at least ten counts. V is TRBV12-3 or TRBV12-4 and J is TRBJ1-1; D might be TRBD1 (5 bases). This CDR3 has 15 residues. V lost 0 bases, J lost 7 bases, and 15 bases lay in between. The CDR3 DNA reads as TGTGCCAGCAGTTTAGCGCTGGGGCAGGTAAATGAAGCTTTCTTT. Its protein is CASSLALGQVNEAFF.

Details on this clonotype: A much larger clone is a single base away; this may be a read error. V and J are TRBV3-1 and TRBJ1-6, with unresolved D. This CDR3 contains 14 residues. The ends were cut back, 0 bases at V and 5 bases at J, with 5 bases in the middle. The germline V gene has CDR1 LGHDT and CDR2 YNNKEL (reference sequence). DNA of the CDR3: TGTGCCAGCAGCCAAGACGGAAATAATTCACCCCTCCACTTT. It specifies CASSQDGNNSPLHF.

V gene TRBV6-2 or TRBV6-3 combines with J gene TRBJ1-1, with unresolved D. Trimming took off 9 bases at V and 2 bases at J, with 16 bases between the two ends. The germline V gene encodes CDR1 MNHEY and CDR2 SVGEGT. There are 14 residues in the CDR3. CDR3 residues: CASREQGNNTEAFF. The CDR3 nucleotides read TGTGCCAGTCGAGAGCAAGGAAACAACACTGAAGCTTTCTTT.